This TCR beta chain was retrieved from a study of T cell responses to AZD1222 COVID-19 vaccine. Germline values: CDR1 MNHNY, CDR2 SVGAGI (reference sequence). CDR3 size: 14 residues. V was trimmed by 6 bases and J by 4 bases, leaving 15 bases between them. Sequenced by immunoSEQ multiplex PCR; TCRdb stores in-frame clones only, minus some. The data contain 110,000 to 150,000 clones, 85% to 95% of them singletons. This rearrangement joins TRBV6-6 to TRBJ1-2; D may be TRBD1 (6 bases). This TCR came from an adult who had recovered from COVID-19. Sequenced here: peripheral blood, sampled after recovery from COVID-19. CDR3 nucleotides: TGTGCCAGCAGCCTGAGGGGGACGGGCTATGGCTACACCTTC. Amino acid sequence: CASSLRGTGYGYTF.